This TCR beta chain was identified during a study of blood T cell repertoires in COVID-19. Background on the study: Acute and convalescent COVID-19 specimens originated in the United States, Italy and Spain. T cells, B-cell-depleted T cells, or PBMCs supplied cDNA or gDNA.

Germline CDR1 is MNHNS and CDR2 is SASEGT. Trimming removed 3 bases at V and 7 bases at J, with 15 bases between. CDR3 length: 15 residues. Categorization into cohorts depended on clinical history that participants reported. Clones were read by immunoSEQ multiplex PCR, and TCRdb kept only the in-frame ones, dropping some. This table holds 400,000 to 550,000 clones, 70% to 90% found once. The V gene is TRBV6-1, the J gene TRBJ2-2, with a tentative D call TRBD1 (6 bases). The receptor's source is a woman younger than 35 with acute COVID-19. Sequencing was carried out using PBMCs or T cells enriched from blood (not recorded which). The CDR3 bases are TGTGCCAGCAGTGAGGTCAGGGGTTTTATCGGGGAGCTGTTTTTT. Protein: CASSEVRGFIGELFF.